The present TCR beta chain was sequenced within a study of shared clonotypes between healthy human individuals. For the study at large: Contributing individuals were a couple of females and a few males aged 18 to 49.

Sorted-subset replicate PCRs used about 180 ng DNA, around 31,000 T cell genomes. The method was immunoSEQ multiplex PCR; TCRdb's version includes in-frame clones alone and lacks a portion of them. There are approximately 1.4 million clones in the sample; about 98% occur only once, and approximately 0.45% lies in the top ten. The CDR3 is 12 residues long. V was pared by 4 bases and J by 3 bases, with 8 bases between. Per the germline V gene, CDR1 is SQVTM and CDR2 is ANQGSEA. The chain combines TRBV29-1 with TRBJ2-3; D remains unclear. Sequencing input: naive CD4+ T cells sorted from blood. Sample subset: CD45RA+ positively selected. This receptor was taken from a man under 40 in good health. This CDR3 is CSVAAGTDTQYF. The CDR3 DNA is TGCAGCGTTGCTGCTGGTACAGATACGCAGTATTTT.